Listed below are T cell receptor beta chains from one sample, sequenced in a study of control samples from healthy donors and cancer patients. Clones were sequenced by immunoSEQ multiplex PCR, and TCRdb holds only the in-frame ones, with some missing. This sample yields around 100,000 clones, of which 87% are seen a single time; approximately 20% belongs to the top ten. Sequenced material: blood. These receptors were obtained from a woman aged 45-59 years in good health. CDR3s include the opening cysteine and the closing phenylalanine or tryptophan. The D gene is left open where the match is weak. Clone size is shown for a subset of rows, as once, few, many or a class of expanded clone.

>TRBD2|TRBJ2-1|TRBV3-1/TRBV3-2|.
TGTGCCAGCAGCCCCTACCAGATTAGCGGGAAAGCATTGCACAATGAGCAGTTCTTC
CASSPYQISGKALHNEQFF
>.|TRBJ2-5|TRBV7-2|few
TGTGCCAGCAGCTTTAGCCAAGAGACCCAGTACTTC
CASSFSQETQYF
>TRBD1|TRBJ1-1|TRBV11-2|.
TGTGCCAGCAGCTCGACAGGGATGGTGGCTGAAGCTTTCTTT
CASSSTGMVAEAFF
>.|TRBJ2-1|TRBV29-1|once
TGCAGCGTTGAACGTCCCGGGGGGCCACTCAATGAGCAGTTCTTC
CSVERPGGPLNEQFF
>TRBD1|TRBJ1-5|TRBV24-1|.
TGTGCCACCAGTGATCCCAGGGGGAGCAATCAGCCCCAGCATTTT
CATSDPRGSNQPQHF
>TRBD1|TRBJ1-2|TRBV7-9|.
TGTGCCAGCAGCGCTCGGACAGGGAATGGCTACACCTTC
CASSARTGNGYTF
>.|TRBJ1-2|TRBV30|few
TGTGCCTGGAGGAGGGTACATGGCTACACCTTC
CAWRRVHGYTF
>.|TRBJ2-3|TRBV7-2|once
TGTGCCAGCAGCTGGGATGCTTCGGGAGATACGCAGTATTTT
CASSWDASGDTQYF
>.|TRBJ2-6|TRBV18|.
TGTGCCAGCTCACCCCCACCCTCTGGGGCCAACGTCCTGACTTTC
CASSPPPSGANVLTF
>TRBD1|TRBJ1-2|TRBV6-1|.
TGTGCCAGCAGTGGATCCTCTGGACAGGCTATGTATGGCTACACCTTC
CASSGSSGQAMYGYTF
>.|TRBJ1-1|TRBV7-8|.
TGTGCCAGCAGCTCCACAGGAAGGAACACTGAAGCTTTCTTT
CASSSTGRNTEAFF
>.|TRBJ2-7|TRBV15|.
TGTGCCACCAGCTTCGGAGATCCCAGGACCTACGAGCAGTACTTC
CATSFGDPRTYEQYF
>TRBD2|TRBJ2-7|TRBV11-2|.
TGTGCCAGCAGCTTAGATCGGACTAGCGGGGGACCTGCCTACGAGCAGTACTTC
CASSLDRTSGGPAYEQYF
>.|TRBJ2-1|TRBV7-6|.
TGTGCCAGCAGCTCCCGCCCCTTGGAGCAGTTCTTC
CASSSRPLEQFF
>TRBD1|TRBJ2-5|TRBV5-1|.
TGCGCCAGCAGCTTGGCAGGGGGCGTGGAGACCCAGTACTTC
CASSLAGGVETQYF
>TRBD2|TRBJ2-4|TRBV4-1|.
TGCGCCAGCAGCCAGGGTCCCGGGACTAGCGGGAGGGGAAACATTCAGTACTTC
CASSQGPGTSGRGNIQYF
>.|TRBJ1-5|TRBV27|.
TGTGCCAGCAGTCCGCGTCCGGAAGGTCAGCCCCAGCATTTT
CASSPRPEGQPQHF
>TRBD1|TRBJ1-5|TRBV18|.
TGTGCCAGCTCACCCGGGACAGGGAATAGCAATCAGCCCCAGCATTTT
CASSPGTGNSNQPQHF
>.|TRBJ1-1|TRBV7-9|.
TGTGCCAGCATACGGCCCGTGAACACTGAAGCTTTCTTT
CASIRPVNTEAFF
>.|TRBJ2-2|TRBV5-5|.
TGTGCCAGCAGCCGGGACTTCTTCACCGGGGAGCTGTTTTTT
CASSRDFFTGELFF
>TRBD1|TRBJ2-2|TRBV3-1/TRBV3-2|.
TGTGCCAGCAGCCTAGGGGGCCCAACCGGGGAGCTGTTTTTT
CASSLGGPTGELFF
>.|TRBJ1-2|TRBV20-1|once
TGCAGTGCTAGTATTGGCAGCAACTCCCCGATCTATGGCTACACCTTC
CSASIGSNSPIYGYTF
>TRBD1|TRBJ2-1|TRBV6-2/TRBV6-3|.
TGTGCCAGCAGTTACTCGGGACAGGGGGCCAGAGATGAGCAGTTCTTC
CASSYSGQGARDEQFF
>TRBD1|TRBJ1-1|TRBV25-1|.
TGTGCCAGCAGTGATCCCGACAGGGGAGGAGGTGAAGCTTTCTTT
CASSDPDRGGGEAFF
>TRBD1|TRBJ1-4|TRBV28|.
TGTGCCAGCAGCCCTGCGGGACAGACACATGAAAAACTGTTTTTT
CASSPAGQTHEKLFF
>TRBD1|TRBJ1-2|TRBV30|.
TGTGCCTGGAGTACCCGGACAGGGAGGAATGGCTACACCTTC
CAWSTRTGRNGYTF
>TRBD2|TRBJ2-1|TRBV6-6|.
TGTGCCAGCGGCCAGGGAGGGTGGAATGAGCAGTTCTTC
CASGQGGWNEQFF
>.|TRBJ2-3|TRBV27|.
TGTGCCAGCAGTTCCGGCAGGCTAAGGGGTACAGATACGCAGTATTTT
CASSSGRLRGTDTQYF
>.|TRBJ2-2|TRBV6-6|.
TGTGCCGCGAAGGGACTTTCCGCGAACACCGGGGAGCTGTTTTTT
CAAKGLSANTGELFF
>.|TRBJ1-2|TRBV6-5|few
TGTGCCAGCCAAGGAGGCAGCCGAATCGAGGGCTACACCTTC
CASQGGSRIEGYTF
>.|TRBJ1-2|TRBV18|.
TGTGCCAGCTCACCTGAGACGGAAAACTATGGCTACACCTTC
CASSPETENYGYTF
>.|TRBJ2-2|TRBV27|.
TGTGCCAGCAGGCCTCCCGTTGCAGGGAAGAACACCGGGGAGCTGTTTTTT
CASRPPVAGKNTGELFF
>.|TRBJ1-2|TRBV30|.
TGTGCCTGGAGTGAGGGGGGCCATGGCTACACCTTC
CAWSEGGHGYTF
>.|TRBJ2-5|TRBV24-1|.
TGTGCCACCAGTGACCTCAGGGGAGAGACCCAGTACTTC
CATSDLRGETQYF
>TRBD1|TRBJ1-4|TRBV18|.
TGTGCCAGCTCAGGGGACAGCAATGAAAAACTGTTTTTT
CASSGDSNEKLFF
>.|TRBJ2-1|TRBV5-8|.
TGTGCCAGCAGCCCCGGGGCAGGGGGGCTAGGCGAGCAGTTCTTC
CASSPGAGGLGEQFF
>.|TRBJ1-2|TRBV9|once
TGTGCCAGCAGCGTAGGGGCAGCCACGCTCTATGGCTACACCTTC
CASSVGAATLYGYTF
>.|TRBJ2-2|TRBV4-3|.
TGCGCCAGCAGCCCGCGACAGGTGGGCACCGGGGAGCTGTTTTTT
CASSPRQVGTGELFF
>.|TRBJ1-3|TRBV25-1|.
TGTGCCAGCAGTGAATTCTCCTCTGGAAACACCATATATTTT
CASSEFSSGNTIYF
>TRBD1|TRBJ1-2|TRBV29-1|.
TGCAGCGTTGTTGGGGAAAAGGGGGCAGGGCCTTATGGCTACACCTTC
CSVVGEKGAGPYGYTF
>TRBD2|TRBJ2-1|TRBV6-5|.
TGTGCCAGCAGTCCCCTAGCGGGGGGGGAGCAGTTCTTC
CASSPLAGGEQFF
>TRBD1|TRBJ1-1|TRBV19|.
TGTGCCAGTAGTCCAGTCCCGGGACAGGGGGTGGCAGCTTTCTTT
CASSPVPGQGVAAFF
>.|TRBJ2-1|TRBV7-2|.
TGTGCCAGCAGCTTGGCGGGCGACTCCTACAATGAGCAGTTCTTC
CASSLAGDSYNEQFF
>.|TRBJ2-1|TRBV15|.
TGTGCCACCGAGGGGGACAATGAGCAGTTCTTC
CATEGDNEQFF
>.|TRBJ1-3|TRBV7-2|.
TGTGCCAGCAGCTTAGCAGGGAGAGTTGGAAACACCATATATTTT
CASSLAGRVGNTIYF
>TRBD1|TRBJ2-3|TRBV6-4|.
TGTGCCAGCAGTGAATCCGGGACAGGGGGACGAGATACGCAGTATTTT
CASSESGTGGRDTQYF
>.|TRBJ2-1|TRBV27|.
TGTGCCAGCAGCCCACCTGGGGTTGAGCAGTTCTTC
CASSPPGVEQFF
>.|TRBJ2-6|TRBV12-2|.
TGTGCAAGTCGCTTCTTCCGACCCGGGGCCTTCTCTGGGGCCAACGTCCTGACTTTC
CASRFFRPGAFSGANVLTF
>.|TRBJ2-3|TRBV27|.
TGTGCCAGCAGTCCCGGGACAGATACGCAGTATTTT
CASSPGTDTQYF
>TRBD2|TRBJ2-2|TRBV7-9|.
TGTGCCAGCAGCCCCCCTCCCGGGACTAGCAGAAACACCGGGGAGCTGTTTTTT
CASSPPPGTSRNTGELFF
>.|TRBJ1-5|TRBV2|once
TGTGCCAGCAGTGGCAGGGAAAATCAGCCCCAGCATTTT
CASSGRENQPQHF
>.|TRBJ2-2|TRBV24-1|.
TGTGCCACCAGTGGGAAAGGTATAAACACCGGGGAGCTGTTTTTT
CATSGKGINTGELFF
>TRBD1|TRBJ1-2|TRBV6-6|.
TGTGCCAGCAGTTCCCTCAATGCAGGGGGCAGGGATGGTTACACCTTC
CASSSLNAGGRDGYTF